This T cell receptor (beta chain) was identified during a study of blood T cell repertoires in COVID-19. At the level of the study: The study drew acute and convalescent COVID-19 samples from the United States, Italy and Spain. PBMCs, B-cell-depleted T cells, or T cells were the source of the cDNA or gDNA that made up the material.

There are 15 residues in the CDR3. Trimming took 0 bases from V and 11 from J, leaving 17 bases between them. Only in-frame clones appear in the TCRdb table, and some are missing; sequencing was by immunoSEQ multiplex PCR. The sample records some 120,000 clones, about 80% being singletons. The sample was peripheral blood. The chain couples TRBV5-3 to TRBJ2-2; D is ambiguous. TRBV5-3 is flagged as an ORF with uncertain function. This TCR came from a woman aged 50 to 65 with acute or convalescent COVID-19. The chain's CDR3 is CARSLVGKAPGELFF. The CDR3 DNA reads as TGTGCCAGAAGCTTGGTCGGAAAAGCCCCAGGCGAGCTGTTTTTT.